The 21 T cell receptor beta chains listed next were all sequenced from one sample in a study of T cells expressing NK-cell markers. TCRdb reanalyzed the 5' RACE reads and collapses them to one entry per CDR3 protein, without DNA. In all, the sample yields about 460,000 distinct CDR3 sequences. Material for sequencing was blood T cells: a sorted CD56 or NKG2C T cell subset, CD4+ or CD8+ T cells, or bulk PBMC T cells (not recorded which). The source of these receptors is a woman in her fifties or sixties in good health.

This chain uses TRBV5-5 with TRBJ2-7; TCRdb returns TRBD2, unconfirmable since there is no DNA. CDR1 and CDR2 (germline): SGHKS, YYEKEE (reference sequence). This CDR3 spans 15 amino acids. The CDR3 spells CASSVVASATYEQYF.

CDR3 protein: CASSPNGGVSRETQYF. The chain is built from TRBV5-1 and TRBJ2-5; the D call from TCRdb, TRBD1, cannot be confirmed without DNA. This CDR3 comprises 16 residues. CDR1 and CDR2 (germline): SGHRS, YFSETQ.

This chain links TRBV5-1 with TRBJ1-4; without DNA, the TCRdb call of TRBD1 cannot be checked. CDR1 and CDR2 (germline): SGHRS, YFSETQ. The CDR3 is 13 amino acids. CDR3 residues: CASTFTTGEKLFF.

V and J are TRBV6-2 or TRBV6-3 and TRBJ1-1. CDR3 length equals 11 residues. Germline V gene lookup returns CDR1 MNHEY and CDR2 SVGEGT. The CDR3 protein is CASRGRTEAFF.

The rearrangement uses TRBV5-1 and TRBJ2-5; lacking DNA, the TRBD2 call made by TCRdb goes unchecked. The germline V gene encodes CDR1 SGHRS and CDR2 YFSETQ. The CDR3 consists of 17 residues. The CDR3 sequence: CASSLRGTLKGGETQYF.

V usage is TRBV10-2 and J usage is TRBJ1-1. The CDR3 totals 12 residues. From germline, CDR1 is WSHSY and CDR2 SAAADI. This CDR3 reads CASSARFTEAFF.

The J gene is TRBJ2-2, the V gene TRBV11-3; without DNA, the TCRdb call of TRBD2 cannot be checked. The CDR3 runs 16 residues. CDR1 and CDR2 from the germline V gene are SGHNT and YENEEA. The CDR3 reads CASSLGGTRNTGELFF. The complete variable domain, with remaining parts taken from reference TRBV11-3 and TRBJ2-2, reads EAGVVQSPRYKIIEKKQPVAFWCNPISGHNTLYWYLQNLGQGPELLIRYENEEAVDDSQLPKDRFSAERLKGVDSTLKIQPAELGDSAVYLCASSLGGTRNTGELFFGEGSRLTVL.

V gene TRBV6-5 combines with J gene TRBJ1-5; TCRdb picks TRBD1, but there is no DNA to check that call. CDR1 and CDR2 (germline): MNHEY, SVGAGI. The CDR3 extends over 14 amino acids. The CDR3: CASSYSGGNQPQHF.

The V call is TRBV29-1, the J call TRBJ2-5; TCRdb's assignment of TRBD2 cannot be checked, as there is no DNA. The CDR3 consists of 12 residues. CDR1 and CDR2 (germline): SQVTM, ANQGSEA. The CDR3 here is CSVGTAERTQYF.

V is TRBV5-1 and J is TRBJ1-2; TCRdb's D call of TRBD1 is untestable without DNA. Germline assignment: CDR1 SGHRS and CDR2 YFSETQ. The CDR3 is made up of 13 amino acids. This chain's CDR3 is CASSSRDTHGYTF.

The chain recombines TRBV3-1 with TRBJ1-2. In germline, CDR1 is LGHDT, CDR2 YNNKEL (reference sequence). There are 14 residues in the CDR3. CDR3: CASSQDVKTYGYTF.

The chain is built from TRBV20-1 and TRBJ1-5. Germline values: CDR1 DFQATT, CDR2 SNEGSKA (reference sequence). This CDR3 contains 13 residues. CDR3 sequence reads: CSVGGGNNQPQHF.

The rearrangement joins TRBV19 to TRBJ2-7; TCRdb's D call of TRBD2 is untestable without DNA. CDR3 size: 14 residues. The V gene's germline CDR1 is LNHDA and CDR2 SQIVND (reference sequence). The CDR3: CASSIVGGPGEQYF.

This CDR3 reads CASSLYGSGNTIYF. The chain combines TRBV5-8 with TRBJ1-3. Looked up from germline, CDR1 is SGHTS and CDR2 is YDEGEE. The CDR3 is made up of 14 amino acids. Using reference TRBV5-8 and TRBJ1-3 for the parts outside the CDR3, the full variable domain is EAGVTQSPTHLIKTRGQQATLRCSPISGHTSVYWYQQALGLGLQFLLWYDEGEERNRGNFPPRFSGRQFPNYSSELNVNALELEDSALYLCASSLYGSGNTIYFGEGSWLTVV.

J is TRBJ2-1 and V is TRBV19; the D gene TCRdb calls, TRBD2, cannot be checked with no DNA. The length of the CDR3 is 14 residues. The germline gives CDR1 LNHDA, CDR2 SQIVND (reference sequence). The CDR3 loop reads CASLDWGRANEQFF.

The V call is TRBV24-1, the J call TRBJ2-2; without DNA, the TCRdb call of TRBD1 cannot be checked. Germline CDR1 reads KGHDR; CDR2 reads SFDVKD. The length of the CDR3 is 17 residues. The CDR3 sequence: CATSDPQGATNTGELFF.

The chain is built from TRBV5-1 and TRBJ1-2; TCRdb calls TRBD1, which cannot be checked without DNA. This CDR3 is 15 amino acids long. Germline V lookup: CDR1 SGHRS, CDR2 YFSETQ. The CDR3 here is CASSIAPGQSYGYTF.

The chain is built from TRBV6-5 and TRBJ2-7; TCRdb's assignment of TRBD1 cannot be checked, as there is no DNA. The CDR3 length is 12 residues. Germline V gene lookup returns CDR1 MNHEY and CDR2 SVGAGI. Here the CDR3 reads CASSAGFGEQYF.

This CDR3 is CASSYLGQGGTEAFF. V is TRBV6-5 and J is TRBJ1-1; TCRdb's assignment of TRBD1 cannot be checked, as there is no DNA. Germline V gene sequence: CDR1 MNHEY, CDR2 SVGAGI. CDR3 length: 15 residues.

This rearrangement joins TRBV12-3 or TRBV12-4 to TRBJ2-2; TCRdb's D call, TRBD1, is unchecked because there is no DNA. This CDR3 has 15 residues. CDR3: CASSLRGKGTGELFF.

The rearrangement uses TRBV11-1 and TRBJ2-1; without DNA, the TCRdb call of TRBD2 cannot be checked. Germline CDR1 SGHAT, CDR2 FQDESV (reference sequence). The CDR3 runs 17 residues. CDR3 residues: CASSLGAASGRANEQFF.